What follows are 6 T cell receptor beta chains derived from one specimen sequenced in a study of OX40 agonist ivuxolimab in advanced cancers. The method was the immunoSEQ multiplex PCR assay. Sourced from immuneACCESS, this table was stored by TCRdb with only in-frame sequences that have V and J called. A share of the clones is absent; for the studies checked, an unresolved V gene accounts for under half, and the remainder has no known explanation. Within this sample are approximately 86,000 clones, with around nine tenths of them counted one time only. The ten biggest clones cover around 1.1% of the sample. The source material was CD4+ or CD8+ T cells sorted from blood, sampled in a trial of the OX40 agonist ivuxolimab. The source of these receptors is an adult with an advanced solid tumor such as melanoma, head and neck, liver or kidney cancer.

This chain links TRBV25-1 with TRBJ2-3; D is uncertain. V dropped 6 bases and J dropped 3 bases, with 4 bases sitting between them. This CDR3 comprises 11 residues. Germline assignment: CDR1 MGHDK and CDR2 SYGVNS. CDR3 DNA: TGTGCCAGCAGCCAAACAGATACGCAGTATTTT. Its translation is CASSQTDTQYF.

This clone was seen a single time. The chain recombines TRBV7-2 with TRBJ2-2; D possibly corresponds to TRBD1 (5 bases). The germline V gene encodes CDR1 SGHTA and CDR2 FQGNSA. CDR3 length equals 15 residues. The V gene lost 0 bases and the J gene lost 5 bases, with 10 bases spanning the gap. CDR3 amino acids: CASSLASGITGELFF. The CDR3 DNA reads as TGTGCCAGCAGCTTAGCGTCAGGGATTACCGGGGAGCTGTTTTTT.

This clone has only one observation. This chain connects TRBV7-2 to TRBJ2-3, with TRBD2 matching over 9 bases. Unmatched junction bases numbered 4, after V lost 1 base and J lost 2 bases. This CDR3 has 16 amino acids. Germline CDR1 is SGHTA and CDR2 is FQGNSA. CDR3 nucleotides: TGTGCCAGCAGCTTAGTAGCGGGAGTGCCCACAGATACGCAGTATTTT. Translated, it gives CASSLVAGVPTDTQYF.

In nucleotides, the CDR3 is TGTGCCAGCAGCTTATCCTATCGGGGACGGGACACCGGGGAGCTGTTTTTT. Amino acids: CASSLSYRGRDTGELFF. This sequence joins TRBV7-3 and TRBJ2-2; D possibly uses TRBD1 or TRBD2 (5 bases each). Germline V CDR1 and CDR2: SGHTA, FQGTGA. The V end was cut by 2 bases, the J end by 3 bases, with 16 bases between. The CDR3 is made up of 17 amino acids.

This chain joins TRBV10-3 and TRBJ1-1, with D possibly matching TRBD1 (6 bases). CDR1 is ENHRY and CDR2 is SYGVKD in the germline V gene. The CDR3 has 12 amino acids. V shed 9 bases and J shed 2 bases, with 10 bases lying between them. The DNA of the CDR3 is TGTGCCATACAGGGTGTCAACACTGAAGCTTTCTTT. Protein product: CAIQGVNTEAFF.

This clone was recorded once. The gene calls are TRBV28 and TRBJ2-1; TRBD1 aligns across 9 bases. Germline V CDR1 and CDR2: MDHEN, SYDVKM. The CDR3 totals 15 residues. Losses at the gene ends were 4 bases for V and 5 bases for J; bases not matched to a gene: 6. In DNA, the CDR3 is TGTGCCAGCAGTTCAGGGGGACAGGGTAACAATGAGCAGTTCTTC. This codes for CASSSGGQGNNEQFF.